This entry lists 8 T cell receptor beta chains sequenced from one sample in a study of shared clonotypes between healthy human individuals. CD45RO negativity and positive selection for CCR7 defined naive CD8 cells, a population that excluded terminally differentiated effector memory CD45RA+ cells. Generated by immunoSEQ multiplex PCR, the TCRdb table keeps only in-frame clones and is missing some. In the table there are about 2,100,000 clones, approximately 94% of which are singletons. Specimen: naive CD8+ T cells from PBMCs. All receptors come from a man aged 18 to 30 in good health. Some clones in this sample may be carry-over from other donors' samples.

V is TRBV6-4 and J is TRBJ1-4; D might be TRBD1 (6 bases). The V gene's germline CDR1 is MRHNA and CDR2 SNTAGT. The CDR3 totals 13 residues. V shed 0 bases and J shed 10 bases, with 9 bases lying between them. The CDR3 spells CASSDSIGGKLFF. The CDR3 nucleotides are TGTGCCAGCAGTGACTCGATAGGGGGAAAACTGTTTTTT.

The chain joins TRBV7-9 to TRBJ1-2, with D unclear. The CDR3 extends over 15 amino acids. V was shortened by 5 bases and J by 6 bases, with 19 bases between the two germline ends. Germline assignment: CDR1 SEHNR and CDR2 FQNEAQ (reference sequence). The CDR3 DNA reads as TGTGCCAGCAGCCCCAGGACTAGCCTCTGGAATGGCTACACCTTC. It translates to CASSPRTSLWNGYTF.

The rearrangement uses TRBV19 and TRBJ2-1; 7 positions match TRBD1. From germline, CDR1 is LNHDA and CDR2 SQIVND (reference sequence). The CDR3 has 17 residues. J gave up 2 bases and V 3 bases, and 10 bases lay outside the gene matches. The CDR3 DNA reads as TGTGCCAGTAGTATCATCAGGGGGACCCCTACCTACAATGAGCAGTTCTTC. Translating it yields CASSIIRGTPTYNEQFF.

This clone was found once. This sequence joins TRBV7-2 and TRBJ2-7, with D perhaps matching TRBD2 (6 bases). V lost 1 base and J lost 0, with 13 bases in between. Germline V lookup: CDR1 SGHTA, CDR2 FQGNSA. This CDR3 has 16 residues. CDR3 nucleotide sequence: TGTGCCAGCAGCTTAGAGATAGCGGATAGCTCCTACGAGCAGTACTTC. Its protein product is CASSLEIADSSYEQYF.

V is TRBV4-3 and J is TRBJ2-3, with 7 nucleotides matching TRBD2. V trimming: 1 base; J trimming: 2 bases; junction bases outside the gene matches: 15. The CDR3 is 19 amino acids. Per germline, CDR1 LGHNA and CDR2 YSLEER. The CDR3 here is CASSQGLLGLAEHTDTQYF. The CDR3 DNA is TGCGCCAGCAGCCAAGGCCTTCTCGGCCTAGCGGAACACACAGATACGCAGTATTTT.

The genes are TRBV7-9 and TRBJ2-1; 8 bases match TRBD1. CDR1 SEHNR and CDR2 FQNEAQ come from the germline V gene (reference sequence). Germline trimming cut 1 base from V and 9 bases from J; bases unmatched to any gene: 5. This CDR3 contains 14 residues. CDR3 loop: CASSLDGQGVEQFF. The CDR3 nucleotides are TGTGCCAGCAGCTTAGATGGACAGGGTGTTGAGCAGTTCTTC.

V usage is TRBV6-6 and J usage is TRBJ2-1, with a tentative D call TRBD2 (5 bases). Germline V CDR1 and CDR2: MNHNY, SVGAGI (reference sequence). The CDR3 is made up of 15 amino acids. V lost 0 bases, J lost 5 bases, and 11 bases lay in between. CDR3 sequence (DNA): TGTGCCAGCAGTTACTCGACTAACCCAAACAATGAGCAGTTCTTC. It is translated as CASSYSTNPNNEQFF.

This CDR3 is CASSLVQGTDTQYF. CDR3 DNA: TGCGCCAGCAGCCTGGTCCAGGGGACAGATACGCAGTATTTT. The chain carries TRBV4-3 and TRBJ2-3, with D maybe TRBD1 (6 bases). The germline V gene encodes CDR1 LGHNA and CDR2 YSLEER. The V and J ends lost 4 bases and 3 bases respectively, with 11 bases between them. The CDR3 is made up of 14 amino acids.